One and the same sample provided the 18 T cell receptor beta chains below, sequenced in a study of neurological immune-mediated disorders. TCRdb independently ran MiXCR on the 5' RACE reads; one entry per CDR3 protein. The profile shows some 34,000 distinct CDR3 sequences, about 1.4% of them singletons. Input material: PBMCs. All receptors come from a woman younger than 45 with multiple sclerosis.

This clonotype has at least ten counts. The gene calls are TRBV20-1 and TRBJ1-2; unclear D gene. V was pared by 0 bases and J by 2 bases, with 7 bases between. The CDR3 length is 13 residues. The germline V gene encodes CDR1 DFQATT and CDR2 SNEGSKA (reference sequence). This CDR3 reads CSARERTNYGYTF. For the CDR3, the DNA is TGCAGTGCTAGAGAGCGGACCAACTATGGCTACACCTTC.

This clonotype was observed at least ten times. CDR3 sequence (DNA): TGTGCCAGCTCACCAAGGGGTTACGAGCAGTACTTC. Its protein product is CASSPRGYEQYF. The chain uses TRBV18 and TRBJ2-7, with TRBD1 as a possible D gene (5 bases). The CDR3 length is 12 residues. The germline V gene encodes CDR1 KGHSH and CDR2 LQKENI. Trimming shortened V by 2 bases and J by 4 bases, and 6 bases separated the two germline ends. Combining the CDR3 with reference TRBV18 and TRBJ2-7 gives the whole variable domain NAGVMQNPRHLVRRRGQEARLRCSPMKGHSHVYWYRQLPEEGLKFMVYLQKENIIDESGMPKERFSAEFPKEGPSILRIQQVVRGDSAAYFCASSPRGYEQYFGPGTRLTVT.

This clonotype was observed many times. The gene calls are TRBV5-1 and TRBJ2-7; D is possibly TRBD1 (5 bases). The CDR3 length is 13 residues. Trimming pared 4 bases from V and 2 bases from J, leaving 10 bases between. Germline V gene data show CDR1 as SGHRS and CDR2 as YFSETQ. CDR3 sequence reads: CASSPRGPYEQYF. The DNA for the CDR3 is TGCGCCAGCAGCCCTAGGGGTCCCTACGAGCAGTACTTC.

The table lists this clonotype with many counts. This chain joins TRBV12-3 or TRBV12-4 and TRBJ2-2; D possibly corresponds to TRBD2 (6 bases). The CDR3 totals 14 residues. V was shortened by 7 bases and J by 3 bases, with 12 bases between the two germline ends. DNA of the CDR3: TGTGCCAGCATGGGGCGGGGAGACACCGGGGAGCTGTTTTTT. It yields the protein CASMGRGDTGELFF.

This clonotype was counted at least ten times. V and J are TRBV7-2 and TRBJ1-6, with 9 bases lining up with TRBD1. The CDR3 has 15 residues. The V segment lost 6 bases and the J segment 9 bases; nucleotides outside the gene matches: 9. Germline V lookup: CDR1 SGHTA, CDR2 FQGNSA. CDR3 region: CASSYPGTGRSPLHF. In DNA, the CDR3 is TGTGCCAGCAGTTACCCCGGGACAGGGCGTTCACCCCTCCACTTT.

This clonotype was observed at least ten times. The chain has TRBV27 and TRBJ1-1, with a tentative D call TRBD1 (5 bases). The CDR3 extends over 15 amino acids. Germline CDR1 reads MNHEY; CDR2 reads SMNVEV (reference sequence). The V and J ends lost 3 bases and 1 base respectively, with 12 bases between them. CDR3 amino acids: CASSFVARENTEAFF. The CDR3 DNA reads TGTGCCAGCAGTTTTGTCGCCAGGGAGAACACTGAAGCTTTCTTT.

This clonotype was seen more than once but under ten times. A much larger clonotype is one base distant, so this may be a read error. The missing conserved phenylalanine or tryptophan at the end of this CDR3 makes a read error likely. The chain joins TRBV7-2 to TRBJ2-3; TRBD2 aligns across 7 bases. This CDR3 region has 14 residues. Germline CDR1 SGHTA, CDR2 FQGNSA. Trimming removed 1 base from V and 6 bases from J; junction bases left unmatched: 4. The CDR3 protein is CASSLVGSGDTQYI. The CDR3 bases are TGTGCCAGCAGCTTAGTGGGTAGCGGGGATACGCAGTATATT.

The sample holds many counts of this clonotype. V and J are TRBV20-1 and TRBJ2-5; weak D call: TRBD2 (5 bases). Germline V CDR1 and CDR2: DFQATT, SNEGSKA (reference sequence). V lost 6 bases and J lost 5, with 16 bases in between. This CDR3 comprises 13 residues. The CDR3 nucleotides read TGCAGTGCCCCATCGGGGTTGCGGGAGACCCAGTACTTC. Protein: CSAPSGLRETQYF.

This clonotype was recorded at least ten times. CDR3 protein: CASSLGQTPVFGQYF. CDR3 DNA sequence: TGTGCCAGCAGCTTAGGACAGACCCCCGTTTTTGGGCAGTACTTC. V and J are TRBV7-9 and TRBJ2-7, with TRBD1 as a possible D gene (5 bases). V lost 1 base and J 9 bases, leaving 19 bases between the germline ends. The CDR3 sequence is 15 residues long. CDR1 is SEHNR, CDR2 FQNEAQ, per germline (reference sequence).

This clonotype was observed at least ten times. CDR3 nucleotide sequence: TGTGCCAGCAGCCAACGGACAGGTTTCTACGAGCAGTACTTC. Translation gives CASSQRTGFYEQYF. The genes are TRBV16 and TRBJ2-7, with TRBD1 matching 7 bases. After removal of 2 bases from V and 3 bases from J, the junction contained 4 bases not matched to a gene. This CDR3 is built from 14 residues. Germline V gives CDR1 KGHSY, CDR2 FQNENV.

This clonotype was seen many times. The chain carries TRBV20-1 and TRBJ2-3; maybe TRBD1 (5 bases). The ends were cut back, 6 bases at V and 1 base at J, with 14 bases in the middle. This CDR3 comprises 14 residues. Germline V gives CDR1 DFQATT, CDR2 SNEGSKA (reference sequence). The CDR3 nucleotides are TGCAGTGCCCTAAGGGGAACTGGCACAGATACGCAGTATTTT. It translates to CSALRGTGTDTQYF.

This clonotype was detected many times. This rearrangement joins TRBV12-3 or TRBV12-4 to TRBJ1-5; 9 nucleotides match TRBD1. This CDR3 region has 16 residues. The V segment lost 7 bases and the J segment 2 bases; nucleotides outside the gene matches: 9. The DNA for the CDR3 is TGTGCCAGCATCTTTGACCGGGACAGGGGCAATCAGCCCCAGCATTTT. Protein: CASIFDRDRGNQPQHF.

This clonotype occurred many times. CDR3 coding DNA: TGTGCCAGCAGACCAGGGCTGCAGGTCGGGGAGCTGTTTTTT. This sequence encodes CASRPGLQVGELFF. The chain employs TRBV6-5 and TRBJ2-2; tentatively, D is TRBD1 (5 bases). V was trimmed by 6 bases and J by 7 bases, leaving 15 bases between them. The CDR3 has 14 residues. In germline, CDR1 is MNHEY, CDR2 SVGAGI.

This clonotype occurred many times. The V call is TRBV3-1, the J call TRBJ2-7; perhaps D is TRBD1 or TRBD2 (6 bases each). The CDR3 loop spans 15 amino acids. V was pared by 4 bases and J by 2 bases, with 15 bases between. The germline gives CDR1 LGHDT, CDR2 YNNKEL (reference sequence). The DNA for the CDR3 is TGTGCCAGCAGCCCGGGGCCCGGGGGCCCCTACGAGCAGTACTTC. It specifies CASSPGPGGPYEQYF.

This clonotype has ten or more counts. This sequence joins TRBV4-3 and TRBJ1-1, with D possibly TRBD1 on 5 matching bases. From germline, CDR1 is LGHNA and CDR2 YSLEER. Trimming took off 6 bases at V and 4 bases at J, with 15 bases between the two ends. The CDR3 loop spans 14 amino acids. Here the CDR3 reads CASRPRWDGTEAFF. The CDR3 nucleotides read TGCGCCAGCAGGCCAAGATGGGACGGCACTGAAGCTTTCTTT.

This clonotype was counted ten times or more. The chain is built from TRBV7-2 and TRBJ2-3; maybe TRBD2 (5 bases). CDR1 and CDR2 from the germline V gene are SGHTA and FQGNSA. V was cut by 5 bases and J by 2 bases, with 5 bases left in between. This CDR3 is built from 12 residues. CDR3 coding DNA: TGTGCCAGCAGCGACTACACAGATACGCAGTATTTT. Translated: CASSDYTDTQYF.

There are many counts of this clonotype. The V and J genes are TRBV11-2 and TRBJ2-5, with D unresolved. Trimming pared 1 base from V and 2 bases from J, leaving 8 bases between. CDR1 and CDR2 from the germline V gene are SGHAT and FQNNGV. The CDR3 length is 14 residues. This chain's CDR3 is CASSLVPRQETQYF. The CDR3 nucleotides are TGTGCCAGCAGCTTAGTCCCGCGACAAGAGACCCAGTACTTC. The variable domain in full, with the rest retrieved from reference TRBV11-2 and TRBJ2-5, is EAGVAQSPRYKIIEKRQSVAFWCNPISGHATLYWYQQILGQGPKLLIQFQNNGVVDDSQLPKDRFSAERLKGVDSTLKIQPAKLEDSAVYLCASSLVPRQETQYFGPGTRLLVL.

In this sample, this clonotype turned up many times. The chain combines TRBV7-2 with TRBJ2-1; the D is unclear. Trimming pared 6 bases from V and 5 bases from J, leaving 14 bases between. This CDR3 has 14 amino acids. Looked up from germline, CDR1 is SGHTA and CDR2 is FQGNSA. CDR3 nucleotides: TGTGCCAGCAGTCGTGAGGTAGCCCACAATGAGCAGTTCTTC. Amino acids: CASSREVAHNEQFF.